The 29 T cell receptor beta chains in this list originate from one sample, sequenced in a study of vaccination effects on CD4 cells after COVID-19. Sequenced by immunoSEQ multiplex PCR; TCRdb stores in-frame clones only, minus some. The sample shows some 47,000 clones, 60% to 75% of them seen only once. Culture proceeded for approximately nine days, and CD4+ T cells were then isolated. Either the BNT162b2 or mRNA-1273 vaccine was given to participants in two doses. These receptors' targets are unknown. The sample was CD4+ T cells from PBMCs cultured without peptide, taken after COVID-19 vaccination. These receptors all come from a human donor who received a COVID-19 vaccine.

V is TRBV6-1 and J is TRBJ2-6; D not certain. The length of the CDR3 is 13 residues. V lost 3 bases and J 1 base, leaving 1 base between the germline ends. Germline CDR1 is MNHNS and CDR2 is SASEGT. The CDR3 bases are TGTGCCAGCAGTGAGTCTGGGGCCAACGTCCTGACTTTC. Its protein product is CASSESGANVLTF.

This chain connects TRBV29-1 to TRBJ2-7, with TRBD2 identical over 13 bases. Germline loops: CDR1 SQVTM, CDR2 ANQGSEA. The CDR3 consists of 16 residues. The V gene end was trimmed by 4 bases and the J gene end by 4 bases; junction bases not matched to a gene: 10. Here the CDR3 reads CSVAGGLAGSSYEQYF. In DNA form, the CDR3 reads TGCAGCGTTGCGGGGGGACTAGCGGGAAGTTCGTACGAGCAGTACTTC.

The rearrangement uses TRBV5-1 and TRBJ2-7; 7 bases match TRBD1. This CDR3 is built from 13 residues. Per germline, CDR1 SGHRS and CDR2 YFSETQ. V lost 5 bases to trimming and J lost 0 bases; unmatched junction nucleotides: 2. The CDR3 DNA follows: TGCGCCAGCAGTACAGGGGACTCCTACGAGCAGTACTTC. This encodes CASSTGDSYEQYF.

The gene calls are TRBV7-2 and TRBJ1-1, with no clear D. This CDR3 spans 14 amino acids. In germline, CDR1 is SGHTA, CDR2 FQGNSA. The V gene lost 1 base and the J gene lost 5 bases, with 11 bases spanning the gap. The CDR3 is CASSLGQALTEAFF. The CDR3 DNA is TGTGCCAGCAGCTTAGGGCAGGCATTGACTGAAGCTTTCTTT.

The V call is TRBV15, the J call TRBJ2-1, with 11 positions matching TRBD2. From germline, CDR1 is LNHNV and CDR2 YYDKDF (reference sequence). CDR3 length: 21 amino acids. V shed 0 bases and J 1 base; nucleotides not matched to a gene: 14. CDR3 nucleotides: TGTGCCACCAGCAGAGAAGGCCCCCTACTAGCGGGAGCCAGGTCCTACAATGAGCAGTTCTTC. This gives the protein CATSREGPLLAGARSYNEQFF.

The J gene is TRBJ1-4, the V gene TRBV11-2, with 7 bases matching TRBD1. Per the germline V gene, CDR1 is SGHAT and CDR2 is FQNNGV. V lost 6 bases, J lost 3 bases, and 7 bases stayed unmatched. The CDR3 has 15 amino acids. The CDR3 loop reads CASRRTGVPNEKLFF. The CDR3, as DNA: TGTGCCAGCAGGAGAACAGGGGTACCTAATGAAAAACTGTTTTTT.

This clone was recorded a few times. The V and J genes are TRBV6-5 and TRBJ1-2, with D unclear. CDR1 MNHEY and CDR2 SVGAGI come from the germline V gene. The CDR3 runs to 13 residues. V lost 10 bases and J 2 bases, leaving 14 bases between the germline ends. The chain's CDR3 is CATARTENYGYTF. CDR3 in DNA: TGTGCCACCGCTAGGACCGAGAACTATGGCTACACCTTC.

The chain combines TRBV19 with TRBJ1-1; D may be TRBD1 (5 bases). Deletions cut 4 bases from V and 0 bases from J, with 9 bases between. CDR1 is LNHDA and CDR2 is SQIVND in the germline V gene (reference sequence). CDR3 length equals 14 residues. The CDR3 sequence: CASSRGVLNTEAFF. In nucleotides, the CDR3 is TGTGCCAGTAGTAGGGGGGTACTGAACACTGAAGCTTTCTTT. Variable domain in full (rest from reference TRBV19 and TRBJ1-1): DGGITQSPKYLFRKEGQNVTLSCEQNLNHDAMYWYRQDPGQGLRLIYYSQIVNDFQKGDIAEGYSVSREKKESFPLTVTSAQKNPTAFYLCASSRGVLNTEAFFGQGTRLTVV.

This sequence joins TRBV4-1 and TRBJ2-1; D is uncertain. Trimming stripped 0 bases from V and 10 bases from J, with 10 bases between. The CDR3 covers 13 residues. From germline, CDR1 is MGHRA and CDR2 YSYEKL. In DNA, the CDR3 is TGCGCCAGCAGCCAAGACCCCGACTCAGAGCAGTTCTTC. Translation gives CASSQDPDSEQFF.

This rearrangement joins TRBV2 to TRBJ2-7, with 10 bases identical to TRBD2. Germline V CDR1 and CDR2: SNHLY, FYNNEI. The CDR3 runs to 16 residues. Trimming cost V 6 bases and J 1 base; bases outside gene matches: 9. CDR3 sequence: CASRSSGGIGSYEQYF. The CDR3 nucleotides read TGTGCCAGCAGATCTAGCGGGGGAATAGGTTCCTACGAGCAGTACTTC.

V usage is TRBV6-4 and J usage is TRBJ1-2; 7 nucleotides agree with TRBD1. CDR1 MRHNA and CDR2 SNTAGT come from the germline V gene. V was pared by 6 bases and J by 7 bases, with 8 bases of the junction left unmatched. The CDR3 has 13 amino acids. CDR3 sequence (DNA): TGTGCCAGCAGCCCGACAGGGAACGGTGGCTACACCTTC. Protein product: CASSPTGNGGYTF.

The CDR3 loop is CASSYVAGVINEQFF. The CDR3 bases are TGTGCCAGCAGTTACGTAGCGGGAGTCATTAATGAGCAGTTCTTC. This rearrangement joins TRBV6-5 to TRBJ2-1; 9 nucleotides agree with TRBD2. The CDR3 contains 15 residues. Germline V lookup: CDR1 MNHEY, CDR2 SVGAGI. V lost 2 bases and J lost 7; bases outside the gene matches: 6.

The chain is built from TRBV15 and TRBJ2-5; D is unclear. The germline V and J ends were trimmed by 5 bases and 7 bases, with 17 bases remaining between them. Germline V CDR1 and CDR2: LNHNV, YYDKDF (reference sequence). The CDR3 runs 14 residues. Here the CDR3 reads CATSPGRELVTQYF. CDR3 DNA: TGTGCCACCAGCCCCGGCCGCGAGCTCGTGACCCAGTACTTC.

This clone was counted a few times. The chain is built from TRBV25-1 and TRBJ1-1; D might be TRBD1 (5 bases). Germline lookup yields CDR1 MGHDK and CDR2 SYGVNS. There are 14 residues in the CDR3. The ends were cut back, 3 bases at V and 3 bases at J, with 11 bases in the middle. DNA of the CDR3: TGTGCCAGCAGTGAGGGGGTCCGGGACACTGAAGCTTTCTTT. Translating it yields CASSEGVRDTEAFF.

This sequence joins TRBV6-1 and TRBJ1-2; no definite D call. CDR1 and CDR2 from the germline V gene are MNHNS and SASEGT. V lost 1 base, J lost 4 bases, and 10 bases lay in between. The CDR3 has 14 residues. The CDR3 loop is CASSEVVGSYGYTF. CDR3 nucleotides: TGTGCCAGCAGTGAAGTCGTAGGATCCTATGGCTACACCTTC.

This clone appeared a single time. The CDR3 DNA follows: TGCGCCAGCAGCCCCATACCGGGGGCGACTAATGAAAAACTGTTTTTT. It translates to CASSPIPGATNEKLFF. The chain has TRBV4-1 and TRBJ1-4, with a possible D match to TRBD1 (6 bases). The CDR3 is 16 amino acids. Germline CDR1 and CDR2: MGHRA and YSYEKL. V was clipped by 4 bases and J by 2 bases, with 14 bases between them.

The chain employs TRBV9 and TRBJ2-7; TRBD2 matches at 12 bases. Germline CDR1 is SGDLS and CDR2 is YYNGEE. The CDR3 covers 15 residues. Trimming took 5 bases from V and 4 from J; bases not matched to a gene: 7. The CDR3 sequence is CASSFGLAGRYEQYF. The CDR3 DNA follows: TGTGCCAGCAGTTTCGGACTAGCGGGAAGGTACGAGCAGTACTTC.

This clone was found a few times. The chain joins TRBV6-5 to TRBJ1-2; D uncertain. This CDR3 comprises 15 residues. From germline, CDR1 is MNHEY and CDR2 SVGAGI. Between the trimmed V and J ends, which lost 0 bases and 7 bases, there was a span of 15 bases. DNA for the CDR3: TGTGCCAGCAGTTACTCGTATATACGGAGTGGTGGCTACACCTTC. This encodes CASSYSYIRSGGYTF.

The chain links TRBV3-1 (or the pseudogene TRBV3-2) to TRBJ1-5; no clear D gene. The CDR3 totals 15 residues. V lost 2 bases, J lost 2 bases, and 10 bases lay in between. In germline, CDR1 is LGHDT, CDR2 YNNKEL (reference sequence). The CDR3 DNA follows: TGTGCCAGCAGCCAAAACCCCGGGGGCAATCAGCCCCAGCATTTT. This gives the protein CASSQNPGGNQPQHF.

The rearrangement links TRBV6-6 to TRBJ2-7, with a tentative D call TRBD1 (5 bases). CDR3 length equals 11 residues. CDR1 MNHNY and CDR2 SVGAGI come from the germline V gene (reference sequence). V gave up 4 bases and J gave up 7 bases, with 8 bases separating them. The CDR3: CASSSRTEQYF. CDR3 sequence (DNA): TGTGCCAGCAGTTCAAGGACAGAGCAGTACTTC.

The chain is built from TRBV16 and TRBJ1-6; D is unresolved. Germline CDR1 KGHSY, CDR2 FQNENV. The length of the CDR3 is 14 residues. Trimming took 5 bases from V and 0 from J, leaving 5 bases between them. The CDR3: CASSLSSYNSPLHF. DNA of the CDR3: TGTGCCAGCAGCTTGAGCTCCTATAATTCACCCCTCCACTTT.

The V call is TRBV18, the J call TRBJ1-2; D unresolved. This CDR3 comprises 12 residues. CDR1 is KGHSH and CDR2 is LQKENI in the germline V gene. As DNA, the CDR3 is TGTGCTACGGCCGGGGTGGACTATGGCTACACCTTC. Its protein is CATAGVDYGYTF.

The chain joins TRBV25-1 to TRBJ2-7, with D tentatively TRBD2 (5 bases). V lost 2 bases and J lost 3, with 14 bases in between. Germline V lookup: CDR1 MGHDK, CDR2 SYGVNS. The CDR3 contains 15 residues. CDR3 sequence: CASSETGITNYEQYF. The DNA for the CDR3 is TGTGCCAGCAGTGAAACCGGGATAACAAACTACGAGCAGTACTTC.

This clone was observed a few times. The rearrangement joins TRBV10-2 to TRBJ2-7, with D possibly matching TRBD2 (6 bases). CDR1 is WSHSY, CDR2 SAAADI, per germline. V was pared by 7 bases and J by 4 bases, with 14 bases between. The CDR3 spans 13 residues. In DNA form, the CDR3 reads TGCGCCAGCACAGACCCGGGGGTTTACGAGCAGTACTTC. This gives the protein CASTDPGVYEQYF.

There are a few counts of this clone. The chain couples TRBV10-3 to TRBJ2-1; D may match TRBD1 or TRBD2 (5 bases each). The CDR3 is 12 residues long. V lost 0 bases and J 11 bases, leaving 8 bases between the germline ends. Germline CDR1 and CDR2: ENHRY and SYGVKD. CDR3 region: CAISESEGQQFF. Here the CDR3 DNA reads TGTGCCATCAGTGAGTCCGAGGGACAGCAGTTCTTC.

The genes are TRBV7-9 and TRBJ1-1, with 9 nucleotides matching TRBD1. The J segment lost 1 base and the V segment lost 5 bases, leaving 5 bases of the junction unmatched. Germline lookup yields CDR1 SEHNR and CDR2 FQNEAQ (reference sequence). The CDR3 contains 15 residues. Here the CDR3 DNA reads TGTGCCAGCAGCAGGGGGACAGGGAGGAACACTGAAGCTTTCTTT. This sequence encodes CASSRGTGRNTEAFF.

This clone was seen a few times. The chain links TRBV10-2 to TRBJ2-3; D is unclear. V was trimmed by 6 bases and J by 9 bases, leaving 13 bases between them. The CDR3 covers 12 residues. Germline loops: CDR1 WSHSY, CDR2 SAAADI. CDR3 loop: CASSGPVATQYF. CDR3 coding DNA: TGCGCCAGCAGCGGGCCCGTCGCGACGCAGTATTTT.

This clone showed up just once. The CDR3 loop is CASQGSGNTIYF. The DNA of the CDR3 is TGCGCCAGTCAGGGTTCTGGAAACACCATATATTTT. V gene TRBV5-1 combines with J gene TRBJ1-3; D is possibly TRBD1 (5 bases). Germline V gene lookup returns CDR1 SGHRS and CDR2 YFSETQ. The CDR3 spans 12 residues. V lost 8 bases, J lost 1 base, and 7 bases lay in between. The full variable domain, in which reference TRBV5-1 and TRBJ1-3 provide the parts outside the CDR3, is KAGVTQTPRYLIKTRGQQVTLSCSPISGHRSVSWYQQTPGQGLQFLFEYFSETQRNKGNFPGRFSGRQFSNSRSEMNVSTLELGDSALYLCASQGSGNTIYFGEGSWLTVV.

The rearrangement links TRBV5-4 to TRBJ2-1, with TRBD2 identical over 12 bases. The length of the CDR3 is 16 residues. Germline V gene lookup returns CDR1 SGHNT and CDR2 YYREEE (reference sequence). V was pared by 2 bases and J by 4 bases, with 4 bases of the junction left unmatched. The CDR3 spells CASSFRTSGDYNEQFF. CDR3 sequence (DNA): TGTGCCAGCAGCTTTAGGACTAGCGGGGATTACAATGAGCAGTTCTTC.